This T cell receptor beta chain is from a study of radiotherapy plus CTLA-4 blockade in lung cancer. Looked up from germline, CDR1 is LNHNV and CDR2 is YYDKDF (reference sequence). The CDR3 totals 14 residues. V lost 3 bases and J lost 6, with 14 bases in between. Some clones are missing from TCRdb's copy, which holds only in-frame ones; the method was immunoSEQ multiplex PCR. The sample yields roughly 90,000 clones, around 79% seen once. General observations from the study: Reports identified early blood T cell clone dynamics, with interferon-beta, as the best response predictor. Radiotherapy with ipilimumab was followed by blood expansion of tumor-derived clones.

Chemo-refractory metastatic non-small-cell lung cancer patients received focal radiation with ipilimumab CTLA-4 blockade. As regards this clone: What it recognizes is unknown.

The V and J genes are TRBV15 and TRBJ2-5, with TRBD1 as a possible D gene (6 bases). The sample was peripheral blood, taken from a patient treated with radiotherapy plus ipilimumab. The TCR was taken from a human donor with non-small cell lung cancer who had a partial response to radiotherapy plus ipilimumab. Some clones in this sample may be carry-over from other donors' samples. CDR3 protein: CATSRDRAVKTQYF. The CDR3 DNA reads TGTGCCACCAGCAGGGACAGAGCAGTAAAGACCCAGTACTTC.